The subject of this entry is one TCR beta chain. Its antigen is not known. The data were obtained in a study of shared clonotypes between healthy human individuals. J was trimmed by 4 bases and V by 0 bases; bases with no gene match: 4. Germline CDR1 and CDR2: SGDLS and YYNGEE. The CDR3 covers 15 residues. Study findings and constraints: Sharing across four donors was highest in naive CD4 (around 5%) and lowest in memory CD8 (0.4%).

Generated by immunoSEQ multiplex PCR, the TCRdb table keeps only in-frame clones and is missing some. The sample includes about 1.5 million clones, 98% of them seen just once. The sequencing sample was made of naive CD4+ T cells sorted from blood. Subset: CD45RA+ positively selected. V usage is TRBV9 and J usage is TRBJ2-5, with TRBD1 matching over 9 bases. The TCR was taken from a man aged 25 to 40 in good health. CDR3 sequence: CASSVARDRAETQYF. The CDR3 DNA is TGTGCCAGCAGCGTAGCTCGGGACAGGGCAGAGACCCAGTACTTC.